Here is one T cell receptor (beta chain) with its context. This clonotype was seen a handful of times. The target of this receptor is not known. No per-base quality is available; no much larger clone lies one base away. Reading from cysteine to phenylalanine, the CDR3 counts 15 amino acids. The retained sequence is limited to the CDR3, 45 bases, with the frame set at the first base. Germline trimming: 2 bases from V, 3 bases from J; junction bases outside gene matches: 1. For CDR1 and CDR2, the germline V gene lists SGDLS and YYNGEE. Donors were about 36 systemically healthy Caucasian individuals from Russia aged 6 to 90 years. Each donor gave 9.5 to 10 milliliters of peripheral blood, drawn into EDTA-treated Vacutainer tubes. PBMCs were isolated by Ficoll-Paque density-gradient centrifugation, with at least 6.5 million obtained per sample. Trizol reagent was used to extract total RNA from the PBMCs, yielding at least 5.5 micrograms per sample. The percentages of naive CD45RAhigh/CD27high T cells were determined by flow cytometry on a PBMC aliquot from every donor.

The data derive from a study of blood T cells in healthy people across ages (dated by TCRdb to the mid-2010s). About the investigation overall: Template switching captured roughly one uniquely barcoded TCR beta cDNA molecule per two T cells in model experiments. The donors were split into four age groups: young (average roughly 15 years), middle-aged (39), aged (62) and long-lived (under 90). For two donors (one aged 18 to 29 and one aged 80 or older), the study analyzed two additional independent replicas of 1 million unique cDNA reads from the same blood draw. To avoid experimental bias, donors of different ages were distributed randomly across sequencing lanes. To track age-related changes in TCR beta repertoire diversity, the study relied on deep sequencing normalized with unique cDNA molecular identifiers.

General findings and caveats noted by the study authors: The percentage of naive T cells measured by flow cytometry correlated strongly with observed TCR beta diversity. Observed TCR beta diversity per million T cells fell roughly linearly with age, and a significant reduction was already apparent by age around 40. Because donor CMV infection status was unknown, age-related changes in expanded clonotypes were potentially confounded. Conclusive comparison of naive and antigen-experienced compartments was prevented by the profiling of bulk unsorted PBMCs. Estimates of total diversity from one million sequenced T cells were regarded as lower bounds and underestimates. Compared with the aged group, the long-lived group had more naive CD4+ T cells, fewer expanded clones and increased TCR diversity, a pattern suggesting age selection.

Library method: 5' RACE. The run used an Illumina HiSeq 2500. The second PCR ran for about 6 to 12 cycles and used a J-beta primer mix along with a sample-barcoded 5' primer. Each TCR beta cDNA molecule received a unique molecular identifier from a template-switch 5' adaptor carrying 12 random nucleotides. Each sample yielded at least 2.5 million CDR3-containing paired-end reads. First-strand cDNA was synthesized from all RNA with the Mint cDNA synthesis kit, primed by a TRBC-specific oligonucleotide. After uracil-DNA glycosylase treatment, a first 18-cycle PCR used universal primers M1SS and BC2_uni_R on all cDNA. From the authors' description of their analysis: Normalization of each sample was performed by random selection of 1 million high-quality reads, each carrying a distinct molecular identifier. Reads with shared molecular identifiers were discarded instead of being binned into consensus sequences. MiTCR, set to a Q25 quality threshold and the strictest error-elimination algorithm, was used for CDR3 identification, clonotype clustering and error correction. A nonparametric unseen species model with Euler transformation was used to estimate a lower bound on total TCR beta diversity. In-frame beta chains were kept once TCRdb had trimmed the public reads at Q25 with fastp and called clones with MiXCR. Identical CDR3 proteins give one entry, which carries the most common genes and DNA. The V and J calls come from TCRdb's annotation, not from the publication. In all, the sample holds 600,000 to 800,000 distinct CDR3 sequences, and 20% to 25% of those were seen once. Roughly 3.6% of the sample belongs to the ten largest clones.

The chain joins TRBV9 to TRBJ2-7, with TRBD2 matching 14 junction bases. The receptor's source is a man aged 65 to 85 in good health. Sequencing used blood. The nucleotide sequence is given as TGTGCCAGCAGCGTGGGACTAGCGGGGGACTACGAGCAGTACTTC. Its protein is CASSVGLAGDYEQYF.